Sequencing of this T cell receptor (beta chain) was carried out in a study of T cell changes during pregnancy in multiple sclerosis. Assay: immunoSEQ multiplex PCR; the TCRdb copy retains only in-frame clones and omits some. Among approximately 40,000 clones listed, 80% to 95% were seen once. The V and J ends lost 5 bases and 0 bases respectively, with 8 bases between them. The CDR3 loop spans 13 amino acids. CDR1 is SEHNR and CDR2 is FQNEAQ in the germline V gene (reference sequence). This sequence was found in a female donor with multiple sclerosis, enrolled in a pregnancy study. This chain connects TRBV7-9 to TRBJ2-7; no clear D. Sequencing was performed on CD8+ T cells from peripheral blood mononuclear cells, taken in the third trimester of pregnancy. The CDR3: CASSPTGSYEQYF. The CDR3 bases are TGTGCCAGCAGCCCGACGGGCTCCTACGAGCAGTACTTC.